The clone carrying this TCR beta chain was seen many times. Its antigen is unidentified. The source of the sample is a study of early T cells in non-severe SARS-CoV-2 infection. Study context: Bulk RNA from unsorted whole blood was sequenced; chains were unpaired. Overall study findings and caveats: Lookups in VDJdb leaned toward anti-spike CD8 responses and missed private and CD4 specificities.

The ends were cut back, 2 bases at V and 0 bases at J, with 8 bases in the middle. The CDR3 contains 14 residues. CDR1 and CDR2 from the germline V gene are LGHDT and YNNKEL (reference sequence). Separate cDNA molecules each had unique molecular identifiers attached to them. Each CDR3 protein gets one entry after TCRdb re-called the 5' RACE reads with MiXCR. The sample includes about 35,000 distinct CDR3 sequences, over 4.5% of them seen just once. This sequence originates from an adult who was a healthcare worker with PCR-confirmed SARS-CoV-2 infection or an uninfected control (not recorded which). Material for sequencing was whole blood. This chain connects TRBV3-1 to TRBJ2-7; D perhaps matches TRBD2 (6 bases). The CDR3 bases are TGTGCCAGCAGCCAACTCGGGGGCTCCTACGAGCAGTACTTC. Translating gives CASSQLGGSYEQYF.